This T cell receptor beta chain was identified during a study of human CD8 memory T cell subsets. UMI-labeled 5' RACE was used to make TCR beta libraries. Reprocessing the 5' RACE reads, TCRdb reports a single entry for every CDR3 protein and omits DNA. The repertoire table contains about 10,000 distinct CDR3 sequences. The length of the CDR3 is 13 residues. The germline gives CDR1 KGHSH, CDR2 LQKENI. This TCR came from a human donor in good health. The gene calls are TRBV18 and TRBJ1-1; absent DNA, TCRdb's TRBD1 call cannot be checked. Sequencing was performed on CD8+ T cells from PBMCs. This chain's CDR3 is CASSPGAAYQAFF.